Listed below are T cell receptor beta chains from one sample, sequenced in a study of blood T cell repertoires in COVID-19. Measured with immunoSEQ multiplex PCR; TCRdb has only the in-frame clones, and not every one. The sample shows under 250,000 clones, around 80% of them seen only once. Specimen: peripheral blood. The receptors derive from a woman aged 18-35 years with acute or convalescent COVID-19. Each CDR3 is given with its conserved first and last residue. The D gene is left open where the match is weak. Only part of the rows carry a size: once, few, many, or a class if the clone is expanded.

clone size,V gene,D gene,J gene,CDR3 protein,CDR3 DNA
-,TRBV4-3,-,TRBJ1-5,CASSQKQNQPQHF,TGCGCCAGCAGCCAAAAACAGAATCAGCCCCAGCATTTT
-,TRBV7-9,TRBD1,TRBJ1-4,CASSLGLGQDKLDEKLFF,TGTGCCAGCAGCTTAGGTCTGGGACAGGACAAACTGGATGAAAAACTGTTTTTT
-,TRBV6-2/TRBV6-3,-,TRBJ2-5,CASSWALTQYF,TGTGCCAGCAGCTGGGCCCTGACCCAGTACTTC
-,TRBV7-9,-,TRBJ2-7,CASSSGSQPHEQYF,TGTGCCAGCAGCTCCGGGAGCCAACCCCACGAGCAGTACTTC
few,TRBV14,-,TRBJ1-1,CASSVRVDTEAFF,TGTGCCAGCAGCGTCCGAGTAGACACTGAAGCTTTCTTT
-,TRBV7-6,-,TRBJ2-5,CASSSAPWAEGQETQYF,TGTGCCAGCAGCTCAGCCCCGTGGGCGGAGGGCCAAGAGACCCAGTACTTC
-,TRBV3-1/TRBV3-2,-,TRBJ1-2,CASSPIAGGRLYGYTF,TGTGCCAGCAGCCCCATAGCCGGGGGGCGTCTCTATGGCTACACCTTC
-,TRBV11-2,-,TRBJ2-7,CASSTRTVYEQYF,TGTGCCAGCAGCACTCGGACTGTCTACGAGCAGTACTTC
few,TRBV6-1,-,TRBJ1-1,CASSEFPGGTEAFF,TGTGCCAGCAGTGAATTCCCCGGGGGCACTGAAGCTTTCTTT
-,TRBV21-1,-,TRBJ1-1,CASSTTGANTEAFF,TGTGCCAGCAGCACAACAGGGGCTAACACTGAAGCTTTCTTT
-,TRBV19,TRBD1,TRBJ2-5,CASSRTGVIETQYF,TGTGCCAGTAGCAGGACAGGGGTTATAGAGACCCAGTACTTC
-,TRBV9,-,TRBJ1-1,CASSVVQVPTEAFF,TGTGCCAGCAGCGTAGTACAGGTCCCCACTGAAGCTTTCTTT
-,TRBV27,TRBD2,TRBJ2-2,CASRRQSGKGTGELFF,TGTGCCAGCAGGCGCCAGAGCGGGAAAGGCACCGGGGAGCTGTTTTTT
-,TRBV4-3,TRBD1,TRBJ1-2,CASSHLTGGSGYTF,TGCGCCAGCAGCCACCTAACAGGGGGAAGTGGCTACACCTTC
-,TRBV7-2,TRBD2,TRBJ2-1,CASSFSSGSGPFF,TGTGCCAGCAGCTTCTCCAGCGGGAGCGGTCCGTTCTTC
-,TRBV2,-,TRBJ2-1,CASSEGWQGLYEQFF,TGTGCCAGCAGTGAAGGGTGGCAGGGGCTTTATGAGCAGTTCTTC
-,TRBV6-5,-,TRBJ2-7,CASSRDLYEQYF,TGTGCCAGCAGTCGAGATCTCTACGAGCAGTACTTC
-,TRBV6-5,TRBD1,TRBJ2-7,CASSHDRGLRYEQYF,TGTGCCAGCAGCCATGACAGGGGTTTACGCTACGAGCAGTACTTC
-,TRBV6-6,TRBD1,TRBJ1-4,CASSLRIRDRGYF,TGTGCCAGCAGTTTGCGAATCCGGGACAGGGGCTATTTT
-,TRBV9,-,TRBJ2-1,CASSGGSGSYNEQFF,TGTGCCAGCAGCGGCGGATCGGGCTCCTACAATGAGCAGTTCTTC
once,TRBV25-1,TRBD1,TRBJ2-7,CASSEPKHGTGGYEQYF,TGTGCCAGCAGTGAACCCAAGCACGGGACAGGGGGATACGAGCAGTACTTC
-,TRBV9,TRBD2,TRBJ2-3,CASSVNAGVEDTQYF,TGTGCCAGCAGCGTCAACGCGGGAGTTGAAGATACGCAGTATTTT
-,TRBV30,-,TRBJ1-3,CAWSDTGGGNTIYF,TGTGCCTGGAGTGACACGGGGGGAGGAAACACCATATATTTT
-,TRBV7-9,-,TRBJ1-2,CASSPRESLYGYTF,TGTGCCAGCAGCCCCCGGGAGTCGCTTTATGGCTACACCTTC
-,TRBV28,-,TRBJ1-1,CASSPSLGGGWNTEAFF,TGTGCCAGCAGTCCAAGCCTTGGAGGCGGGTGGAACACTGAAGCTTTCTTT
few,TRBV2,TRBD1,TRBJ1-3,CASSEQGAVGNTIYF,TGTGCCAGCAGTGAGCAGGGGGCGGTTGGAAACACCATATATTTT
-,TRBV27,-,TRBJ1-5,CASSLEWRSNQPQHF,TGTGCCAGCAGTTTAGAGTGGAGAAGCAATCAGCCCCAGCATTTT
few,TRBV2,-,TRBJ1-1,CASSASYSLPEAFF,TGTGCCAGCAGTGCGTCTTACAGTCTGCCTGAAGCTTTCTTT
-,TRBV10-3,TRBD2,TRBJ2-1,CAISDRVLAGANEQFF,TGTGCCATCAGTGACCGCGTGCTAGCGGGAGCCAATGAGCAGTTCTTC
-,TRBV27,-,TRBJ2-7,CATPDKYEQYF,TGTGCCACCCCAGACAAGTACGAGCAGTACTTC
-,TRBV25-1,TRBD2,TRBJ2-1,CASSARTSIYNEQFF,TGTGCCAGCAGTGCCAGGACTAGCATCTACAATGAGCAGTTCTTC
-,TRBV18,TRBD1,TRBJ1-4,CASSPESRGSEKLFF,TGTGCCAGCTCACCCGAAAGCAGGGGGAGTGAAAAACTGTTTTTT
-,TRBV7-3,-,TRBJ2-3,CASSSVLTDTQYF,TGTGCCAGCAGCTCCGTCCTCACAGATACGCAGTATTTT
-,TRBV3-1/TRBV3-2,TRBD2,TRBJ2-5,CASSEPGTSGGTQYF,TGTGCCAGCAGCGAGCCCGGGACTAGCGGGGGGACCCAGTACTTC
-,TRBV15,TRBD2,TRBJ2-7,CATSDPLAGGSSYEQYF,TGTGCCACCAGCGACCCGTTAGCGGGAGGGAGCTCCTACGAGCAGTACTTC
-,TRBV5-8,TRBD1,TRBJ1-2,CASSLAGTGGEGYTF,TGTGCCAGCAGCTTGGCAGGGACAGGGGGCGAGGGCTACACCTTC
-,TRBV5-4,TRBD1,TRBJ1-3,CASSLENRGGNTIYF,TGTGCCAGCAGCTTGGAGAACAGGGGAGGAAACACCATATATTTT
few,TRBV19,TRBD1,TRBJ1-4,CASSSRTGGNLNEKLFF,TGTGCCAGTAGTTCGCGGACAGGGGGGAACTTGAATGAAAAACTGTTTTTT
few,TRBV6-6,-,TRBJ1-1,CASSPISDSIMNTEAFF,TGTGCCAGCAGTCCGATATCGGACAGCATAATGAACACTGAAGCTTTCTTT
-,TRBV9,-,TRBJ2-1,CASSVGGTRYNEQFF,TGTGCCAGCAGCGTAGGAGGGACAAGGTACAATGAGCAGTTCTTC
-,TRBV2,TRBD2,TRBJ2-4,CASSAGTSGSPFGKNIQYF,TGTGCCAGCAGTGCGGGGACTAGCGGGAGTCCGTTTGGCAAAAACATTCAGTACTTC
-,TRBV6-5,-,TRBJ1-5,CASSYYEKNQPQHF,TGTGCCAGCAGTTACTATGAGAAAAATCAGCCCCAGCATTTT
-,TRBV5-4,-,TRBJ1-2,CASSFGLGYTF,TGTGCCAGCAGCTTCGGTTTGGGCTACACCTTC
-,TRBV29-1,TRBD1,TRBJ1-6,CSVGTELNSPLHF,TGCAGCGTCGGGACAGAGTTAAATTCACCCCTCCACTTT
-,TRBV27,-,TRBJ1-1,CASSLSGDGEAFF,TGTGCCAGCAGTTTATCAGGGGATGGTGAAGCTTTCTTT